A single sample gave rise to the 18 T cell receptor beta chains below, sequenced in a study of beta chain features in type 1 diabetes. These TCRs' antigens remain unknown. Study-wide results and caveats: Within each of all four CD4+ subsets, Type 1 diabetes patients had TCRB CDR3s that were moderately but significantly shorter.

Expressed TCRB transcripts were sequenced because the isolated RNA had all been reverse transcribed beforehand. TCRdb's table, derived via immunoSEQ multiplex PCR, lists solely in-frame clones and lacks some. The sample has 300,000 to 400,000 clones, around 9.7% seen once; the top ten hold over 0.95%. The sample comprised central memory CD4+ T cells from blood. These receptors were taken from a man aged 25-45 years with type 1 diabetes.

In its sample, this clone was seen a few times. This chain joins TRBV12-5 and TRBJ2-3; TRBD2 matches 8 bases. V shed 0 bases and J 3 bases; nucleotides not matched to a gene: 8. Per the germline V gene, CDR1 is LGHNT and CDR2 is FRNRAP. This CDR3 has 17 residues. CDR3 in DNA: TGTGCTAGTGGTTTGGTACCCGCTAGCGGGTTGACAGATACGCAGTATTTT. This sequence encodes CASGLVPASGLTDTQYF.

The gene calls are TRBV9 and TRBJ2-4; D is ambiguous. The CDR3 extends over 13 amino acids. Trimming stripped 4 bases from V and 7 bases from J, with 12 bases between. CDR1 SGDLS and CDR2 YYNGEE come from the germline V gene. The CDR3 loop reads CASSLDTTNIQYF. Here the CDR3 DNA reads TGTGCCAGCAGCTTAGACACGACTAACATTCAGTACTTC. Complete variable domain (other parts from reference TRBV9 and TRBJ2-4): DSGVTQTPKHLITATGQRVTLRCSPRSGDLSVYWYQQSLDQGLQFLIQYYNGEERAKGNILERFSAQQFPDLHSELNLSSLELGDSALYFCASSLDTTNIQYFGAGTRLSVL.

This clone has just a few counts. This chain links TRBV14 with TRBJ2-7, with 11 bases aligning to TRBD1. Trimming at V came to 4 bases and at J to 6 bases, leaving 11 bases not matched to a gene. This CDR3 comprises 16 residues. In germline, CDR1 is SGHDN, CDR2 FVKESK. The CDR3 loop is CASSPRGDRGLSEQYF. As DNA, the CDR3 is TGTGCCAGCAGCCCACGTGGGGACAGGGGGTTGAGCGAGCAGTACTTC.

The J gene is TRBJ2-7, the V gene TRBV7-9; no clear D. The CDR3 runs to 13 residues. Germline assignment: CDR1 SEHNR and CDR2 FQNEAQ (reference sequence). The V gene lost 0 bases and the J gene lost 3 bases, with 6 bases spanning the gap. The CDR3 nucleotides are TGTGCCAGCAGCTTAGCTGGGTTCTACGAGCAGTACTTC. This encodes CASSLAGFYEQYF.

This clone was detected a few times. One junction end disagrees with the germline gene, perhaps due to a read error. The rearrangement uses TRBV10-3 and TRBJ1-6, with 8 nucleotides matching TRBD1. This CDR3 spans 14 amino acids. Germline assignment: CDR1 ENHRY and CDR2 SYGVKD. The CDR3 reads CGAQGGSYNSPLHF. In nucleotides, the CDR3 is TGCGGGGCACAGGGGGGCTCCTATAATTCACCCCTCCACTTT.

This clone appeared a few times. The V and J genes are TRBV2 and TRBJ1-1, with TRBD1 matching 9 bases. Germline CDR1 reads SNHLY; CDR2 reads FYNNEI. The CDR3 runs 13 residues. J gave up 7 bases and V 4 bases, and 4 bases lay outside the gene matches. CDR3 sequence (DNA): TGTGCCAGCAGTGCCGACAGGGGGATTGAAGCTTTCTTT. Protein product: CASSADRGIEAFF.

The V gene is TRBV6-6, the J gene TRBJ2-4, with a weak D call TRBD1 (6 bases). The V end lost 7 bases, the J end lost 5 bases, and 12 bases lay between the germline ends. CDR1 is MNHNY and CDR2 is SVGAGI in the germline V gene (reference sequence). The CDR3 consists of 13 residues. CDR3 bases: TGTGCCAGCACCCAGGGGAGTGAAAACATTCAGTACTTC. Its translation is CASTQGSENIQYF.

This clone was recorded a few times. The chain links TRBV7-9 to TRBJ2-3, with a weak D call TRBD1 (5 bases). CDR1 and CDR2 (germline): SEHNR, FQNEAQ (reference sequence). Trimming cost V 5 bases and J 2 bases, with 11 bases left between them. This CDR3 is 14 amino acids long. The CDR3 protein is CASSPRQNTDTQYF. The CDR3 bases are TGTGCCAGCAGCCCCCGACAGAACACAGATACGCAGTATTTT.

A few counts support this clone. The V and J genes are TRBV7-9 and TRBJ2-1; D ambiguous. The CDR3 consists of 13 residues. V lost 5 bases and J 6 bases, leaving 11 bases between the germline ends. Germline values: CDR1 SEHNR, CDR2 FQNEAQ (reference sequence). The DNA for the CDR3 is TGTGCCAGCAGCCTGACCACCGGCAATGAGCAGTTCTTC. Translating gives CASSLTTGNEQFF.

The gene calls are TRBV9 and TRBJ1-4; the D is unclear. The CDR3 loop spans 15 amino acids. Germline CDR1 SGDLS, CDR2 YYNGEE. The germline V and J ends were trimmed by 4 bases and 8 bases, with 18 bases remaining between them. The CDR3 is CASSPRGSDREKLFF. CDR3 nucleotides: TGTGCCAGCAGCCCCCGTGGAAGCGATCGGGAAAAACTGTTTTTT.

CDR3 bases: TGTGCCAGCAGCTTAGATGATACAGGGGTTATTCGAGAGACCCAGTACTTC. This translates into CASSLDDTGVIRETQYF. The rearrangement joins TRBV7-2 to TRBJ2-5; 7 bases map to TRBD1. The length of the CDR3 is 17 residues. From germline, CDR1 is SGHTA and CDR2 FQGNSA. Unmatched junction bases numbered 12, after V lost 1 base and J lost 4 bases.

This clone came up a few times. This rearrangement joins TRBV7-2 to TRBJ1-2, with 7 nucleotides matching TRBD1. Germline lookup yields CDR1 SGHTA and CDR2 FQGNSA. The CDR3 sequence is 11 residues long. Unmatched junction bases numbered 2, after V lost 6 bases and J lost 7 bases. This chain's CDR3 is CASRTGIGYTF. CDR3 DNA: TGTGCCAGCAGGACAGGGATTGGCTACACCTTC.

The V and J genes are TRBV28 and TRBJ2-7; TRBD1 might be the D (5 bases). Trimming stripped 2 bases from V and 2 bases from J, with 10 bases between. CDR1 and CDR2 from the germline V gene are MDHEN and SYDVKM. CDR3 length: 14 residues. CDR3 coding DNA: TGTGCCAGCAGTTTACCCAGGGTCCCCTACGAGCAGTACTTC. It yields the protein CASSLPRVPYEQYF. The full variable domain, its missing parts supplied by reference TRBV28 and TRBJ2-7, is DVKVTQSSRYLVKRTGEKVFLECVQDMDHENMFWYRQDPGLGLRLIYFSYDVKMKEKGDIPEGYSVSREKKERFSLILESASTNQTSMYLCASSLPRVPYEQYFGPGTRLTVT.

The chain joins TRBV28 to TRBJ2-1, with TRBD2 as a possible D gene (7 bases). V lost 4 bases, J lost 4 bases, and 14 bases lay in between. This CDR3 has 15 residues. The V gene's germline CDR1 is MDHEN and CDR2 SYDVKM. The CDR3 is CASSYRGAGYNEQFF. The CDR3 DNA follows: TGTGCCAGCAGTTACCGGGGGGCGGGGTACAATGAGCAGTTCTTC.

The rearrangement uses TRBV4-3 and TRBJ1-1, with D maybe TRBD1 (5 bases). Trimming took 0 bases from V and 7 from J, leaving 15 bases between them. CDR1 and CDR2 from the germline V gene are LGHNA and YSLEER. The length of the CDR3 is 15 residues. The CDR3 DNA follows: TGCGCCAGCAGCCAAGATTCAGACAGTTTGATTGAAGCTTTCTTT. It is translated as CASSQDSDSLIEAFF.

The V and J genes are TRBV5-1 and TRBJ1-1; D not certain. Deletions cut 4 bases from V and 1 base from J, with 11 bases between. The CDR3 totals 14 residues. Germline V gene data show CDR1 as SGHRS and CDR2 as YFSETQ. CDR3 in amino acids: CASSLSTANTEAFF. For the CDR3, the DNA is TGCGCCAGCAGCCTGTCTACTGCGAACACTGAAGCTTTCTTT.

This chain joins TRBV18 and TRBJ1-1; D unresolved. The CDR3 runs to 14 residues. V was shortened by 6 bases and J by 1 base, with 12 bases between the two germline ends. Germline V gene sequence: CDR1 KGHSH, CDR2 LQKENI. The CDR3 nucleotides read TGTGCCAGCTCGCCAGCGTGGGCGAACACTGAAGCTTTCTTT. It specifies CASSPAWANTEAFF.

The rearrangement links TRBV29-1 to TRBJ2-1; D is possibly TRBD1 or TRBD2 (5 bases each). The CDR3 consists of 13 residues. The V end was cut by 4 bases, the J end by 9 bases, with 16 bases between. In germline, CDR1 is SQVTM, CDR2 ANQGSEA. The CDR3 nucleotides read TGCAGCGTTGGAGTAGGGGAAGGAGGTGAGCAGTTCTTC. This gives the protein CSVGVGEGGEQFF.